This T cell receptor (beta chain) was retrieved from a study of blood T cell repertoires in COVID-19. About the study: Some COVID-19 samples were acute and others convalescent; all came from the United States, Italy and Spain. PBMCs, B-cell-depleted T cells, or T cells were the source of the cDNA or gDNA that made up the material.

Source study methods: Amplification of reference gene primers was used by the study to estimate nucleated cell counts. This table comes from immunoSEQ multiplex PCR, and its TCRdb copy is limited to in-frame clones, with some not included. The DNA gave D and trimming, while V, J and clone size come from that table. Here the sample spans some 150,000 clones, about 86% being singletons. The receptor's source is a woman of 80 years or more in a cohort sampled during active or convalescent COVID-19. Sequences were obtained from peripheral blood.

The DNA for the CDR3 is TGTGCCAGCAGGAAGTCAGGGGCCTATGGCTACACCTTC. Residues: CASRKSGAYGYTF. V gene TRBV27 combines with J gene TRBJ1-2; tentatively, D is TRBD1 (6 bases). Germline CDR1 reads MNHEY; CDR2 reads SMNVEV (reference sequence). The CDR3 covers 13 residues. The ends were cut back, 6 bases at V and 4 bases at J, with 12 bases in the middle.